The clone carrying this T cell receptor (beta chain) was recorded at least ten times. What it binds is unknown. CDR1 and CDR2 from the germline V gene are SGHKS and YYEKEE (reference sequence). Trimming pared 0 bases from V and 0 bases from J, leaving 19 bases between. The CDR3 runs to 20 residues. Unique molecular identifiers were affixed to single, distinct cDNA molecules. TCRdb processed the 5' RACE reads anew with MiXCR; each CDR3 protein has one entry. The sample has about 50,000 distinct CDR3 sequences, 7.5% to 10% seen once. This record comes from a study of early T cells in non-severe SARS-CoV-2 infection. Background on the study: Chains from this unsorted whole-blood bulk RNA could not be paired.

Regarding the study as a whole: The study's VDJdb matching favored anti-spike CD8 responses and missed private and CD4 specificities.

This sequence was found in an adult who was a healthcare worker with PCR-confirmed SARS-CoV-2 infection or an uninfected control (not recorded which). V usage is TRBV5-5 and J usage is TRBJ2-6; D perhaps matches TRBD1 (5 bases). The sample comprised whole blood. CDR3 sequence (DNA): TGTGCCAGCAGCTTGGCCGGGTGGGGCAGTTATAGCTCTGGGGCCAACGTCCTGACTTTC. The encoded protein is CASSLAGWGSYSSGANVLTF.